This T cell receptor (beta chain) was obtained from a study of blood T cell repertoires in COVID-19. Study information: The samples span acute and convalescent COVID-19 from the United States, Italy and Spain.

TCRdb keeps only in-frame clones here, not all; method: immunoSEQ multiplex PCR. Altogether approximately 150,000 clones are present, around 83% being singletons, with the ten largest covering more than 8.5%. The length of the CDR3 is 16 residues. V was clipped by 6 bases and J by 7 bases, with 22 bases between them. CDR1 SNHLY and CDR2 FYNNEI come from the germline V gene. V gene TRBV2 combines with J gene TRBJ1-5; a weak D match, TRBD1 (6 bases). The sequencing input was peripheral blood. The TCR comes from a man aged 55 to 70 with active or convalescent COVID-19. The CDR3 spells CASRGSTGSIGQPQHF. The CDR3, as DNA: TGTGCCAGCAGGGGTAGTACAGGGAGTATTGGGCAGCCCCAGCATTTT. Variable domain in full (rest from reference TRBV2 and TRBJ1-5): EPEVTQTPSHQVTQMGQEVILRCVPISNHLYFYWYRQILGQKVEFLVSFYNNEISEKSEIFDDQFSVERPDGSNFTLKIRSTKLEDSAMYFCASRGSTGSIGQPQHFGDGTRLSIL.